The entry below gives a single T cell receptor (beta chain) sequence along with its context. Bulk CD8+ and CD4+ cells came from magnetic negative isolation; CD8+ TEMRA by FACS. Germline assignment: CDR1 DFQATT and CDR2 SNEGSKA (reference sequence). Germline trimming cut 1 base from V and 4 bases from J; bases unmatched to any gene: 6. CDR3 size: 15 residues. The data were obtained in a study of CD8 T cells in Susac syndrome. It was with random hexamers that roughly 0.5 to 1 ug RNA was reverse transcribed. TCRdb passed the immunoSEQ multiplex PCR reads through MiXCR, listing each CDR3 protein once. The sample shows fewer than 350,000 distinct CDR3 sequences, about 88% of them seen only once.

The receptor comes from a human donor with multiple sclerosis. Sequencing input: CD8+ T cells from PBMCs. This chain links TRBV20-1 with TRBJ2-2; 7 bases agree with TRBD1. The CDR3, as DNA: TGCAGTGCTAGAGGGACAGGTGATACCACCGGGGAGCTGTTTTTT. Encoded protein: CSARGTGDTTGELFF.